One and the same sample provided the 10 T cell receptor beta chains below, sequenced in a study of blood T cell repertoires in COVID-19. Measured with immunoSEQ multiplex PCR; TCRdb has only the in-frame clones, and not every one. The sample records about 310,000 clones, approximately 88% being singletons. Sequenced material: PBMCs or T cells enriched from blood (not recorded which). The source is a woman aged 18-29 years who had recovered from COVID-19.

The chain uses TRBV6-5 and TRBJ1-6; TRBD1 might be the D (6 bases). Trimming pared 4 bases from V and 10 bases from J, leaving 11 bases between. The CDR3 is made up of 13 amino acids. Germline V CDR1 and CDR2: MNHEY, SVGAGI. The CDR3 protein is CASSFGQLSPLHF. The CDR3 nucleotides are TGTGCCAGCAGTTTCGGACAGTTATCACCCCTCCACTTT.

The chain joins TRBV2 to TRBJ1-5; 8 nucleotides align to TRBD1. The V and J ends lost 4 bases and 6 bases, in that order; junction bases with no gene match: 5. CDR1 and CDR2 (germline): SNHLY, FYNNEI. This CDR3 region has 14 residues. This chain's CDR3 is CASSGQGAGQPQHF. The CDR3 bases are TGTGCCAGCAGTGGGCAGGGGGCAGGTCAGCCCCAGCATTTT.

This chain joins TRBV27 and TRBJ1-5; D remains unclear. This CDR3 has 14 residues. The germline V gene encodes CDR1 MNHEY and CDR2 SMNVEV (reference sequence). V was shortened by 6 bases and J by 7 bases, with 16 bases between the two germline ends. The CDR3 reads CASRITGSQQPQHF. The CDR3 DNA reads TGTGCCAGCAGAATTACGGGATCGCAGCAGCCCCAGCATTTT.

The chain employs TRBV7-3 and TRBJ2-3; D is perhaps TRBD2 (6 bases). Germline V gives CDR1 SGHTA, CDR2 FQGTGA. The CDR3 loop spans 14 amino acids. V was shortened by 5 bases and J by 4 bases, with 13 bases between the two germline ends. Written as DNA, the CDR3 is TGTGCCAGCAGCCAGACTAGAAATGCAGATACGCAGTATTTT. Translating gives CASSQTRNADTQYF. The full variable domain, with the rest looked up from reference TRBV7-3 and TRBJ2-3, is GAGVSQTPSNKVTEKGKYVELRCDPISGHTALYWYRQSLGQGPEFLIYFQGTGAADDSGLPNDRFFAVRPEGSVSTLKIQRTERGDSAVYLCASSQTRNADTQYFGPGTRLTVL.

This sequence joins TRBV3-1 (or the pseudogene TRBV3-2) and TRBJ2-5, with 9 bases lining up with TRBD2. CDR3 size: 16 residues. V shed 2 bases, J shed 5 bases, and the junction held 9 bases outside the gene matches. In germline, CDR1 is LGHDT, CDR2 YNNKEL (reference sequence). The CDR3 coding sequence is TGTGCCAGCAGCCAACTGCCAGCGGGGGGCGGGGAGACCCAGTACTTC. It is translated as CASSQLPAGGGETQYF.

The chain uses TRBV9 and TRBJ2-3; D might be TRBD1 (6 bases). V was trimmed by 6 bases and J by 2 bases, leaving 16 bases between them. The CDR3 spans 15 residues. The germline gives CDR1 SGDLS, CDR2 YYNGEE. CDR3 nucleotide sequence: TGTGCCAGCACCGATCGGGGACAACCCACAGATACGCAGTATTTT. This sequence encodes CASTDRGQPTDTQYF.

The sample holds a few counts of this clone. This chain links TRBV18 with TRBJ2-2; D call uncertain. Trimming cost V 1 base and J 4 bases, with 10 bases left between them. The CDR3 contains 15 residues. Germline lookup yields CDR1 KGHSH and CDR2 LQKENI. The CDR3 is CASSPLGTLTGELFF. The CDR3 nucleotides read TGTGCCAGCTCACCACTGGGCACCCTCACCGGGGAGCTGTTTTTT.

V and J are TRBV14 and TRBJ1-2; D is undetermined. This CDR3 is built from 13 residues. The V gene lost 4 bases and the J gene lost 8 bases, with 14 bases spanning the gap. Germline lookup yields CDR1 SGHDN and CDR2 FVKESK. CDR3 region: CASSPSWGGGYTF. Here the CDR3 DNA reads TGTGCCAGCAGCCCCTCGTGGGGAGGAGGCTACACCTTC.

This chain connects TRBV5-6 to TRBJ1-6, with TRBD1 identical over 8 bases. Germline assignment: CDR1 SGHDT and CDR2 YYEEEE. The junction had 11 bases not matched to a gene; V was cut back by 4 bases and J by 8 bases. The CDR3 is 16 amino acids. In nucleotides, the CDR3 is TGTGCCAGCAGCCTCGGCAGGGGGCTAAGGGATTCACCCCTCCACTTT. Encoded protein: CASSLGRGLRDSPLHF.

This chain joins TRBV19 and TRBJ2-7; tentative D call: TRBD2 (5 bases). The CDR3 spans 13 residues. Trimming stripped 0 bases from V and 2 bases from J, with 5 bases between. Germline values: CDR1 LNHDA, CDR2 SQIVND (reference sequence). Here the CDR3 reads CASSIDGAYEQYF. CDR3 bases: TGTGCCAGTAGTATAGACGGGGCCTACGAGCAGTACTTC.